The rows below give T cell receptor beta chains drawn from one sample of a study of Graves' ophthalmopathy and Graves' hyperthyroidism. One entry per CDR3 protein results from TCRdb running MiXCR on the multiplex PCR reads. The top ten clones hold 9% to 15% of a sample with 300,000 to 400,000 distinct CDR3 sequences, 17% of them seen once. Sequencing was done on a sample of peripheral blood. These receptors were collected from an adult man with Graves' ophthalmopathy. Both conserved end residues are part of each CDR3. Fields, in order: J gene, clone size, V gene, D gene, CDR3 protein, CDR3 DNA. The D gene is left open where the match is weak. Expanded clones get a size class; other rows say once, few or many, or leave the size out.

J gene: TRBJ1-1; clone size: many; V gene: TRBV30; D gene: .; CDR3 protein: CAWSTGTWRTEAFF; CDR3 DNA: TGTGCCTGGAGTACCGGGACGTGGCGCACTGAAGCTTTCTTT
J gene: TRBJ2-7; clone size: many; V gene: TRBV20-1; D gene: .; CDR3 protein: CSASPGGSYEQYF; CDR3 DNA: TGCAGTGCTTCCCCCGGGGGCTCCTACGAGCAGTACTTC
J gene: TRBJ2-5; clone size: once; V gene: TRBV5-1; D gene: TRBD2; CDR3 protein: CASSLGGLASQETQYF; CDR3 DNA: TGCGCCAGCAGCCTTGGTGGACTAGCGAGCCAAGAGACCCAGTACTTC
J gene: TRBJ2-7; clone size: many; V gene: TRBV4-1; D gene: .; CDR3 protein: CASSQSQDGPWEQYF; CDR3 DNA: TGCGCCAGCAGCCAATCCCAGGACGGGCCATGGGAGCAGTACTTC
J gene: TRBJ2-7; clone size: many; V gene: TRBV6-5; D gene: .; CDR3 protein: CASSPRDKLYEQYF; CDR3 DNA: TGTGCCAGCAGTCCACGGGACAAACTCTACGAGCAGTACTTC
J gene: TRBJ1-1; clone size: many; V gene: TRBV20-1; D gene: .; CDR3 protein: CSARAGYTEAFF; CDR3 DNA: TGCAGTGCTAGGGCAGGGTACACTGAAGCTTTCTTT
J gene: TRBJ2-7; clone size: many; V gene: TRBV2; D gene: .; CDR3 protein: CASKSSFYEQYF; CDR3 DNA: TGTGCCAGCAAGAGTAGCTTCTACGAGCAGTACTTC
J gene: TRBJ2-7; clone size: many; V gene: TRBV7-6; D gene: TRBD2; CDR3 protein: CASSLRPLGREAYEQYF; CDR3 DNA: TGTGCCAGCAGCTTAAGACCGTTGGGGCGGGAGGCCTACGAGCAGTACTTC
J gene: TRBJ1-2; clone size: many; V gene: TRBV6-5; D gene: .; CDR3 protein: CASSSPRGTPHPYGYTF; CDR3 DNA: TGTGCCAGCAGTTCCCCCCGGGGGACCCCTCATCCCTATGGCTACACCTTC
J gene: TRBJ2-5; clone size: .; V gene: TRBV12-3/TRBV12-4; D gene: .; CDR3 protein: CASSLGGRIGETQYF; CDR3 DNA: TGTGCCAGCAGTTTGGGGGGTCGAATCGGAGAGACCCAGTACTTC
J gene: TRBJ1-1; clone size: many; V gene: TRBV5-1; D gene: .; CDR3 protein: CASRSGYTMNTEAFF; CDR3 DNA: TGCGCCAGCAGATCAGGGTATACCATGAACACTGAAGCTTTCTTT
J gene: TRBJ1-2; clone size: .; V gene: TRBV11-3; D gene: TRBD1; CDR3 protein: CASSFRDSPAAGYTF; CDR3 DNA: TGTGCCAGCAGCTTCCGGGACAGCCCCGCCGCGGGCTACACCTTC
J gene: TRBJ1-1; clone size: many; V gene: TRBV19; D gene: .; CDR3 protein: CASSISAVTEAFF; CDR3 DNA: TGTGCCAGTAGTATCTCGGCTGTCACTGAAGCTTTCTTT
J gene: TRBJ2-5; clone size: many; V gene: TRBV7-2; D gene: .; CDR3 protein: CASSLESETQYF; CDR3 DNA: TGTGCCAGCAGCTTAGAGTCAGAGACCCAGTACTTC
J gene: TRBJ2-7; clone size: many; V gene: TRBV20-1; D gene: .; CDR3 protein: CSAPRLADYEQYF; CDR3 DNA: TGCAGTGCTCCTAGGTTGGCAGACTACGAGCAGTACTTC
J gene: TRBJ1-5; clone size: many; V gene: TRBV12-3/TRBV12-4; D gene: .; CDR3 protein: CASSLAKGIPPNQPQHF; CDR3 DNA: TGTGCCAGCAGTTTAGCGAAAGGGATCCCCCCCAATCAGCCCCAGCATTTT
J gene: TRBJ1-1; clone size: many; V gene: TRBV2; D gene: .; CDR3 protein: CASSDRGYEAFF; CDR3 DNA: TGTGCCAGCAGTGACAGGGGTTACGAAGCTTTCTTT
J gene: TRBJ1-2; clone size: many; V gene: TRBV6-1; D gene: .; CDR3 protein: CASSDRSTGYTF; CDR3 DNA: TGTGCCAGCAGCGACCGAAGTACCGGCTACACCTTC
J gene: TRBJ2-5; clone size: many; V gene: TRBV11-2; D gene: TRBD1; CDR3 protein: CASSSGGGTPPKETQYF; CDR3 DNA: TGTGCCAGCAGCTCAGGGGGCGGGACTCCCCCGAAGGAGACCCAGTACTTC
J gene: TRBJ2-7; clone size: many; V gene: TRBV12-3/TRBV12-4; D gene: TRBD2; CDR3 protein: CASSAQTSNEQYF; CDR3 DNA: TGTGCCAGCAGTGCCCAGACTAGCAACGAGCAGTACTTC
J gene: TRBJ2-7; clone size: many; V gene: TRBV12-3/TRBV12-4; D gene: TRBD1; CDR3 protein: CASMWTGPAREQYF; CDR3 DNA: TGTGCCAGCATGTGGACAGGCCCGGCGCGTGAGCAGTACTTC
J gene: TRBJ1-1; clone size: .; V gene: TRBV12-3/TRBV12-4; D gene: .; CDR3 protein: CASRTIEAFF; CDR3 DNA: TGTGCCAGCAGGACTATTGAAGCTTTCTTT
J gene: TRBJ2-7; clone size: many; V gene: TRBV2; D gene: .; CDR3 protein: CASSERLGDEQYF; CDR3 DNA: TGTGCCAGCAGTGAAAGGCTCGGGGATGAGCAGTACTTC
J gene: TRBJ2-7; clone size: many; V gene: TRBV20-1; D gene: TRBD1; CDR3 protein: CSAKRPGQGRYEQYF; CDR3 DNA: TGCAGTGCGAAACGACCGGGACAGGGGAGGTACGAGCAGTACTTC
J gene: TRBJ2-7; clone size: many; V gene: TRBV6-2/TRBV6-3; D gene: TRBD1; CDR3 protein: CASSSRDRGWSEQYF; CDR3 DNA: TGTGCCAGCAGTTCCCGGGACAGGGGATGGAGCGAGCAGTACTTC
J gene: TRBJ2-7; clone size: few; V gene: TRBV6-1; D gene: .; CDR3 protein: CASSPSGYEQWF; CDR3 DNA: TGTGCCAGCAGTCCCAGCGGCTACGAGCAGTGGTTC
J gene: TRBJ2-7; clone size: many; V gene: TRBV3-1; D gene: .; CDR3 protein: CASSQGGEQYF; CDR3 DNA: TGTGCCAGCAGCCAAGGGGGGGAGCAGTACTTC
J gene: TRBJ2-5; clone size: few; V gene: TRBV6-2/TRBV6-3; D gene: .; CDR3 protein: CASSYHASRETQYF; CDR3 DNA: TGTGCCAGCAGTTACCATGCTAGCAGGGAGACCCAGTACTTC
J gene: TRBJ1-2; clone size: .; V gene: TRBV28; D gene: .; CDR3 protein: CASSSNGKDHYGYTF; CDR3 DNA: TGTGCCAGCAGCTCGAACGGGAAAGATCACTATGGCTACACCTTC